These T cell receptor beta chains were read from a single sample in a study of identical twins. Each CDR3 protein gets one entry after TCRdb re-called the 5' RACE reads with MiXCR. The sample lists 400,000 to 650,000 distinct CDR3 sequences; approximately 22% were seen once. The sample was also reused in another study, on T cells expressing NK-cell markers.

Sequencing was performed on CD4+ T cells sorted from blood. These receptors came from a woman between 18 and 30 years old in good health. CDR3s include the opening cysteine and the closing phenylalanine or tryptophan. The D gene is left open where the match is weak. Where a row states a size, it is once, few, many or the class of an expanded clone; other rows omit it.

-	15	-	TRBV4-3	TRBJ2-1	CASSQVLGVANEQFF	TGCGCCAGCAGCCAAGTTCTTGGGGTAGCCAATGAGCAGTTCTTC
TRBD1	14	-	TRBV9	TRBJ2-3	CASSVGQGVDTQYF	TGTGCCAGCAGCGTAGGCCAGGGGGTAGATACGCAGTATTTT
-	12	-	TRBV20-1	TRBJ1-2	CSARVGLYGYTF	TGCAGTGCTAGAGTTGGCCTCTATGGCTACACCTTC
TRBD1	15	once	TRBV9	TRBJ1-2	CASSESSGTGYGYTF	TGTGCCAGCAGCGAGAGCTCCGGGACAGGCTATGGCTACACCTTC
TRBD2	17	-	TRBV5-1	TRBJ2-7	CASSNGLAGGKRYEQYF	TGCGCCAGCAGCAACGGACTAGCGGGAGGGAAACGTTACGAGCAGTACTTC
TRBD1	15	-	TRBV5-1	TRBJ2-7	CASSETGQGANEQYF	TGCGCCAGCAGCGAAACTGGACAGGGGGCCAACGAGCAGTACTTC
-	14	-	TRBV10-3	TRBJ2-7	CATLAGPSSYEQYF	TGTGCCACCCTCGCGGGGCCGAGCTCCTACGAGCAGTACTTC
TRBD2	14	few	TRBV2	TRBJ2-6	CAGLVSPWANVLTF	TGTGCCGGACTAGTCTCCCCTTGGGCCAACGTCCTGACTTTC
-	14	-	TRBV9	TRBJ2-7	CASSVSGGSYEQYF	TGTGCCAGCAGCGTTTCCGGGGGCTCCTACGAGCAGTACTTC
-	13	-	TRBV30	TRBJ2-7	CAWSPLGSYEQYF	TGTGCCTGGAGCCCCCTGGGCAGCTACGAGCAGTACTTC
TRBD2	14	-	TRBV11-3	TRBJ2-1	CASSPRTSFTEQFF	TGTGCCAGCAGCCCTCGGACTAGTTTCACTGAGCAGTTCTTC
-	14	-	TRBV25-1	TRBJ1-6	CANGTVRPSSPLHF	TGTGCCAACGGGACCGTCAGGCCCAGCTCACCCCTCCACTTT
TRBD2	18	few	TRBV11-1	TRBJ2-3	CASSSPGGRALLVDTQYF	TGTGCCAGCAGCTCCCCCGGCGGGAGGGCCCTCTTAGTTGATACGCAGTATTTT
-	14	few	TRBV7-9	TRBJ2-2	CASSSRLDTGELFF	TGTGCCAGCAGCTCCCGATTGGACACCGGGGAGCTGTTTTTT
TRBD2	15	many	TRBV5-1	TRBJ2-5	CASRQVTSGQETQYF	TGCGCCAGCAGGCAGGTTACTAGCGGCCAAGAGACCCAGTACTTC
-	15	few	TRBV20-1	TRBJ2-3	CSARTGRRTTDTQYF	TGCAGTGCTAGAACGGGACGGAGAACCACAGATACGCAGTATTTT
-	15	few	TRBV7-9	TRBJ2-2	CASSLNSLNTGELFF	TGTGCCAGCAGCTTAAACAGCCTGAACACCGGGGAGCTGTTTTTT
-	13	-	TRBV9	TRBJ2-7	CASSGGFSGEQYF	TGTGCCAGCAGCGGTGGGTTTTCGGGTGAGCAGTACTTC
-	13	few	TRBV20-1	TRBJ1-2	CSASLPGDSGYTF	TGCAGTGCTAGCCTACCAGGGGACTCTGGCTACACCTTC
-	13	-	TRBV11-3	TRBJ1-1	CASSLGSGGYPFF	TGTGCCAGCAGCTTAGGATCAGGAGGGTATCCTTTCTTT
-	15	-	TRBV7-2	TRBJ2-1	CASSLSGDSYNEQFF	TGTGCCAGCAGCCTTAGCGGTGACTCCTACAATGAGCAGTTCTTC
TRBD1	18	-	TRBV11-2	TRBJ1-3	CASSFLGQGSFSGNTIYF	TGTGCCAGCAGCTTCCTGGGACAGGGGTCATTCTCTGGAAACACCATATATTTT
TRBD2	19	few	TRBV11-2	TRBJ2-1	CASSLTYASGTRGLREQFF	TGTGCCAGCAGCTTAACATACGCGTCCGGGACTAGAGGGCTAAGGGAGCAGTTCTTC
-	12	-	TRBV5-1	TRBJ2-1	CASSRPSNEQFF	TGCGCCAGCAGTCGGCCTAGCAATGAGCAGTTCTTC
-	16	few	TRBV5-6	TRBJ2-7	CASSLLGGSEFYEQYF	TGTGCCAGCAGCTTGTTGGGGGGATCCGAATTCTACGAGCAGTACTTC
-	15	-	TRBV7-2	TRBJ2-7	CASSLLSDVPYEQYF	TGTGCCAGCAGCTTACTATCGGACGTACCCTACGAGCAGTACTTC
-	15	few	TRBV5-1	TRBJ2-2	CASSLGVSFPGELFF	TGCGCCAGCAGCTTGGGTGTCAGTTTTCCCGGGGAGCTGTTTTTT
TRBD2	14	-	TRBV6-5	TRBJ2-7	CASSSASGSYEQYF	TGTGCCAGCAGTTCCGCTAGCGGCTCCTACGAGCAGTACTTC
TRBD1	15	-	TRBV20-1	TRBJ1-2	CSARDIGTGNYGYTF	TGCAGTGCTAGAGATATCGGGACAGGGAACTATGGCTACACCTTC
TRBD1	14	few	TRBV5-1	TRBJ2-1	CASSLDRGSNEQFF	TGCGCCAGCAGCCTGGACAGGGGATCCAATGAGCAGTTCTTC
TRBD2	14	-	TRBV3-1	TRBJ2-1	CASSQVTTSGEQFF	TGTGCCAGCAGCCAAGTTACGACTAGCGGTGAGCAGTTCTTC
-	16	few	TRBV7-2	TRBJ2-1	CASSLLAELSYNEQFF	TGTGCCAGCAGCTTATTAGCGGAACTCTCCTACAATGAGCAGTTCTTC